What follows are 2 T cell receptor beta chains derived from one specimen sequenced in a study of blood T cell repertoires in COVID-19. TCRdb's table, derived via immunoSEQ multiplex PCR, lists solely in-frame clones and lacks some. This sample has approximately 190,000 clones, with approximately 84% found just once. Sequencing was performed on PBMCs or T cells enriched from blood (not recorded which). The receptors originated from a middle-aged man who had recovered from COVID-19.

This chain joins TRBV4-3 and TRBJ2-7; a weak D match, TRBD2 (5 bases). Germline V gives CDR1 LGHNA, CDR2 YSLEER. The CDR3 sequence is 14 residues long. The V end lost 0 bases, the J end lost 4 bases, and 10 bases lay between the germline ends. Here the CDR3 DNA reads TGCGCCAGCAGCCAAGATCTTGGGGAGTACGAGCAGTACTTC. Residues: CASSQDLGEYEQYF.

V usage is TRBV10-1 and J usage is TRBJ1-1, with TRBD1 matching 7 bases. The CDR3 extends over 13 amino acids. Germline values: CDR1 WNHNN, CDR2 SYGVQD (reference sequence). Trimming removed 1 base from V and 10 bases from J; junction bases left unmatched: 6. The CDR3 spells CASSEWAGGRAFF. DNA of the CDR3: TGCGCCAGCAGTGAGTGGGCAGGGGGAAGAGCTTTCTTT.